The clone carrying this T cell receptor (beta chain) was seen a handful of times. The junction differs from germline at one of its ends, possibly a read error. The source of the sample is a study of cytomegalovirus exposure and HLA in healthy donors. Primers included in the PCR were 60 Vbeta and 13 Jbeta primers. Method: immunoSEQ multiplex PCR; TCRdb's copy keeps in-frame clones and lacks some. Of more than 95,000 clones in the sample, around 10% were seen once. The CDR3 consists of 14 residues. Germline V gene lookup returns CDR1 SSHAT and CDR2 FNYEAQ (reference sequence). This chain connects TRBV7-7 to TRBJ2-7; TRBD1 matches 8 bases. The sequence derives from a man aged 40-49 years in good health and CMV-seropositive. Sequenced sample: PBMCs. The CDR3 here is CASSPSGGSYEQYF. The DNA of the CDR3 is TGTGCTAGCAGCCCGTCAGGGGGCAGCTACGAGCAGTACTTC.